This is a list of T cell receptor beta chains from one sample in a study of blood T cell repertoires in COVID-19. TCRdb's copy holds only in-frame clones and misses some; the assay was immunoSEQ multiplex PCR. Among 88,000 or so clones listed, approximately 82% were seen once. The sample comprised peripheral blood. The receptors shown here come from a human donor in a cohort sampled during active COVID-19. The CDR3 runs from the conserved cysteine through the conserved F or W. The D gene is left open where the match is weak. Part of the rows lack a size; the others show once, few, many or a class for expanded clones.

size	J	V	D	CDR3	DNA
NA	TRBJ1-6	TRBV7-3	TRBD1	CASSRDSYNSPLHF	TGTGCCAGCAGCCGGGACAGCTATAATTCACCCCTCCACTTT
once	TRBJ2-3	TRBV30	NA	CAWEAVGAGTRDTQYF	TGTGCCTGGGAGGCCGTCGGTGCAGGAACTCGAGACACGCAGTATTTT
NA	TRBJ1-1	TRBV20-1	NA	CSASEETEAFF	TGCAGTGCCTCGGAGGAAACTGAAGCTTTCTTT
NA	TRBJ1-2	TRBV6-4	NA	CASSRGDGNYGYTF	TGTGCCAGCAGTCGGGGGGACGGGAACTATGGCTACACCTTC
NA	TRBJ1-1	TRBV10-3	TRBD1	CAISESKVRDRGMNTEAFF	TGTGCCATCAGTGAGTCGAAAGTGCGGGACAGGGGTATGAACACTGAAGCTTTCTTT
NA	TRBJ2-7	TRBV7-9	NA	CASSVGGRTVNEQYF	TGTGCCAGCAGCGTTGGAGGGAGGACCGTCAACGAGCAGTACTTC
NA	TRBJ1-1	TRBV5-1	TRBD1	CASSSGTGGGNEAFF	TGCGCCAGCAGCTCCGGGACAGGGGGCGGGAATGAAGCTTTCTTT
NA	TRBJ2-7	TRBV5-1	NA	CASSLVAGPYEQYF	TGCGCCAGCAGCTTGGTTGCAGGTCCCTACGAGCAGTACTTC
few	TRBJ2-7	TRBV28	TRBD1	CASKQGASYEQYF	TGTGCCAGCAAACAGGGGGCTTCCTACGAGCAGTACTTC
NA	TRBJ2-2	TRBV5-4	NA	CASSFQGSNTGELFF	TGTGCCAGCAGCTTTCAGGGTTCGAACACCGGGGAGCTGTTTTTT
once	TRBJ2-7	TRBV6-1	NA	CASSEMGRQGDYEQYF	TGTGCCAGCAGTGAAATGGGGAGGCAGGGGGACTACGAGCAGTACTTC
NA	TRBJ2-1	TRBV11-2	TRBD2	CASSRFTSGSWDEQFF	TGTGCCAGCAGCCGATTTACTAGCGGGAGTTGGGATGAGCAGTTCTTC
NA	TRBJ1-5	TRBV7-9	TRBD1	CASSLGQGGYSNQPQHF	TGTGCCAGCAGCTTGGGACAGGGTGGGTATAGCAATCAGCCCCAGCATTTT
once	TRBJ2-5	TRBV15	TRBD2	CATSREGLAYQETQYF	TGTGCCACCAGCAGAGAGGGACTAGCGTACCAAGAGACCCAGTACTTC
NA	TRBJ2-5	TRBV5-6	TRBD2	CASSLGPAGGARETQYF	TGTGCCAGCAGCTTGGGCCCAGCGGGGGGGGCCCGAGAGACCCAGTACTTC
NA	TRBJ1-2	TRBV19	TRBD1	CASSSDRVRGYGYTF	TGTGCCAGTAGTAGCGACAGGGTTCGGGGCTATGGCTACACCTTC
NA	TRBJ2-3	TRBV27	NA	CASSLSLVSDTQYF	TGTGCCAGCAGTTTATCGCTAGTATCGGATACGCAGTATTTT